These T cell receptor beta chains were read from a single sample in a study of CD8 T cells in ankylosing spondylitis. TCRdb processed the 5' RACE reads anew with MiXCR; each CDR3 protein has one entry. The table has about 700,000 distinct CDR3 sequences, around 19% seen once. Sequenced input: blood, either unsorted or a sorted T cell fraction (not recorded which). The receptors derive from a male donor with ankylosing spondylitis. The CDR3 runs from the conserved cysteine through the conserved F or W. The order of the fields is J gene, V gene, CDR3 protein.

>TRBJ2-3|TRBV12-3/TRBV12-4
CASSLLGSPDTQYF
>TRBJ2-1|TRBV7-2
CASSSSSYNEQFF
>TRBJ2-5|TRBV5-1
CASSLLPPGTVGVKTQYF
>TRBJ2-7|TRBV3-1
CASSQDLAGDEQYF
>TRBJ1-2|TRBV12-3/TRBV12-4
CASSAEQSLNYGYTF
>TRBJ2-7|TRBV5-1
CASSDGPGTMEQYF
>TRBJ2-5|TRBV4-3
CASSQLAGGQETQYF
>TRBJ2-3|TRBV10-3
CAISDPPTDTQYF
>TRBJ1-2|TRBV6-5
CASSYRAGGLDGYTF
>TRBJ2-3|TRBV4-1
CASSQGSTSGSGDTQYF
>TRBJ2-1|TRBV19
CASSLLAGGEYNEQFF
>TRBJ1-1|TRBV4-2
CASSPLAAGLSTEAFF
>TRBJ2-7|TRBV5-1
CASSSETSGSYEQYF
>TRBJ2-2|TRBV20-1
CSAREASGRVGELFF
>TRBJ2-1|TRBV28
CASSSFGLVGEQFF
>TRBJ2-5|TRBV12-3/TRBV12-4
CASSLDKGRQETQYF
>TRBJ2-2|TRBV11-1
CASSLISAGVNTGELFF
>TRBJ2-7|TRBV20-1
CSANRAGYEQYF
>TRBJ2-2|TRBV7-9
CAIQPGGTGELFF
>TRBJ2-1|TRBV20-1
CSARGRVRTYNEQFF
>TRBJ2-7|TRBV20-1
CSARDVAEALSYEQYF
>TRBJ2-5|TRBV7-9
CASSLRTGQETQYF
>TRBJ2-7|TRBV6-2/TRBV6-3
CASSYFGVAGASYEQYF
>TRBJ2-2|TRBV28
CASSLRAAGTGELFF
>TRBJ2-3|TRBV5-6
CASSLDPTAGKSTDTQYF
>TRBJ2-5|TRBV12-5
CASKGSVETQYF
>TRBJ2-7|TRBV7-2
CASSVIGGYEQYF
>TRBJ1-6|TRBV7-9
CASSPQGTASPLHF
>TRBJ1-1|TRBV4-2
CASSQELWGQKYSEAFF
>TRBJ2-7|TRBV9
CASTAGGPGDEQYF
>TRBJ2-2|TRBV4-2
CASSRGLGSTGELFF
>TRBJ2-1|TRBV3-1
CASSQGGKGKPYNEQFF
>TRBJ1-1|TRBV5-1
CASSPSSLNTEAFF
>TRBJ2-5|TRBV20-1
CSARGRLAGETQYF
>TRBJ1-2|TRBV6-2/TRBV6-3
CASSYRPATSGYTF
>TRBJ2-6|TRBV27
CASSLLRTSGANVLTF
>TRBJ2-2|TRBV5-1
CASSPGTSGSRTGELFF
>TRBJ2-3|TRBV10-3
CAIRQDYITDTQYF
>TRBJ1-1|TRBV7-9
CASSSDTQAAEAFF
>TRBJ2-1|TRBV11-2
CASSPKGPFDLGPPGEQFF
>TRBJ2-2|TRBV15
CATSRLGVGFGTGELFF
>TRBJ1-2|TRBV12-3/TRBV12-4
CASTTGARYGYTF
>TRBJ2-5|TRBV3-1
CASSPVVQETQYF
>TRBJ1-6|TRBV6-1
CASSEAFPRNNSPLHF
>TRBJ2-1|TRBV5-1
CASSLASGHNEQFF
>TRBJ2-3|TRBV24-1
CATSACGGTDTQYF
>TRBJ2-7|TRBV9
CASSVAGKSYEQYF
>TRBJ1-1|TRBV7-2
CASSLKSGLEAFF
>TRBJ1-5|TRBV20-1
CSARDSAGGGNQPQHF
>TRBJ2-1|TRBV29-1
CSVEWGSSYNEQFF
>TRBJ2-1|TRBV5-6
CASSGGQDRAGSYNEQFF
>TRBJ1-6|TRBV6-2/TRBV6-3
CASSYLGQGNSPLHF
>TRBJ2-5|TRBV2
CTSSLGGTLSIQETQYF
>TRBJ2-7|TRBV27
CASRPGTVNEQYF
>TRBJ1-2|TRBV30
CATQKSGPPGYTF
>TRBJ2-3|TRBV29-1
CSAALGTSGAGTQYF
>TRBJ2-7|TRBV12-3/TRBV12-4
CASSSSGGPYEQYF
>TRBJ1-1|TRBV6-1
CASSLDQGAISTEAFF
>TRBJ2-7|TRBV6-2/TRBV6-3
CASRDSNYEQYF